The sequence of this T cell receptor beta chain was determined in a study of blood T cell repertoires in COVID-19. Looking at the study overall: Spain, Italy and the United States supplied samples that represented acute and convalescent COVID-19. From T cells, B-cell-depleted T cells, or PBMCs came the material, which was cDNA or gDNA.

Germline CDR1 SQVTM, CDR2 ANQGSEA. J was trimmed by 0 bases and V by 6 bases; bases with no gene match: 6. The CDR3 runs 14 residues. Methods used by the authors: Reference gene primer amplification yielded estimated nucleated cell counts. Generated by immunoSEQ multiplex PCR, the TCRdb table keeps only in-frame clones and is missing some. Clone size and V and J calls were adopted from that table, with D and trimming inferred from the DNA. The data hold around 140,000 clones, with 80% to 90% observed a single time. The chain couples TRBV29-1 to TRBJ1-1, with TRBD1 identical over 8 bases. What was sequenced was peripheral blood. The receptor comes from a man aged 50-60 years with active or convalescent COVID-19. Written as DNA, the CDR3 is TGCAGCGTGACAGGGGTAAGCATGAACACTGAAGCTTTCTTT. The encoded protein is CSVTGVSMNTEAFF.